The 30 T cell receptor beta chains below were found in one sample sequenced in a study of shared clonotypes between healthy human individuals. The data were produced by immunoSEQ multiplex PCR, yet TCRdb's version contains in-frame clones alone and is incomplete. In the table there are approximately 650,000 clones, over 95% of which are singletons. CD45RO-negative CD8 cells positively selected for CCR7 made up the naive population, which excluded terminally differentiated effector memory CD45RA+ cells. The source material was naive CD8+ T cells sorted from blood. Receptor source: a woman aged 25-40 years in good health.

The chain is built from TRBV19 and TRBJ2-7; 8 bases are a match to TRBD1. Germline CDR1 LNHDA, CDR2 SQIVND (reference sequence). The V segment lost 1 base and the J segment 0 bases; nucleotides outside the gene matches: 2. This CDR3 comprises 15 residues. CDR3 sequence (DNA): TGTGCCAGTAGTATAGGACAGGGGCTCTCCTACGAGCAGTACTTC. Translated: CASSIGQGLSYEQYF.

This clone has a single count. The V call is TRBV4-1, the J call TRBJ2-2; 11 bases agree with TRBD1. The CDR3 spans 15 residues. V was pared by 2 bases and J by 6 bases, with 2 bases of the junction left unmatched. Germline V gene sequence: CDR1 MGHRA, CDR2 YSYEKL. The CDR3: CASSQLGQGAGELFF. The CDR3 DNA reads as TGCGCCAGCAGCCAATTGGGACAGGGGGCCGGGGAGCTGTTTTTT.

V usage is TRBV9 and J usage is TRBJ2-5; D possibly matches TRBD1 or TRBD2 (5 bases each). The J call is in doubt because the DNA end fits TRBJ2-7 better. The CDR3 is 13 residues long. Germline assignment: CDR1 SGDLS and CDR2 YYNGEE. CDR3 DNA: TGTGCCAGCAGCGTAGAGGGACCTTACGAGCAGTACTTC. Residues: CASSVEGPYEQYF.

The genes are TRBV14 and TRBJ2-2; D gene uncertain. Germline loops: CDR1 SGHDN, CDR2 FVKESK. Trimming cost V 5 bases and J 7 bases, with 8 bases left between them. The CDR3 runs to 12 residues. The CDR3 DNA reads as TGTGCCAGCAGCAGAGTCGGCGGGGAGCTGTTTTTT. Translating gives CASSRVGGELFF.

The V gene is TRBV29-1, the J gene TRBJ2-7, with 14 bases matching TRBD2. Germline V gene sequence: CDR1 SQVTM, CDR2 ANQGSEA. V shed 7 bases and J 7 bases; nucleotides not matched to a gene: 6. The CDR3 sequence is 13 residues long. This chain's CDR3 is CSAGTSGSREQYF. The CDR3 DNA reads TGCAGCGCCGGGACTAGCGGGAGTAGGGAGCAGTACTTC.

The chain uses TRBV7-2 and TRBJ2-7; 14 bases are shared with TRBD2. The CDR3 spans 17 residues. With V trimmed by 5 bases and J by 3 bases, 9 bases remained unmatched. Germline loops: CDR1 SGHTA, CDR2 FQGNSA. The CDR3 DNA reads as TGTGCCAGCAGCCAGGGACTAGCGGGAGTACAGGACTACGAGCAGTACTTC. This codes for CASSQGLAGVQDYEQYF.

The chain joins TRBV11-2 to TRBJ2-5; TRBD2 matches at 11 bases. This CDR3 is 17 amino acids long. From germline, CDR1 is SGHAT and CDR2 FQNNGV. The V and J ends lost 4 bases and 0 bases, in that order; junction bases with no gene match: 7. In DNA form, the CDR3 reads TGTGCCAGCAGCTACCAAGGGACTAGCGGACACCAAGAGACCCAGTACTTC. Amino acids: CASSYQGTSGHQETQYF. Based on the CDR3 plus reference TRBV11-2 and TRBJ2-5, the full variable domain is EAGVAQSPRYKIIEKRQSVAFWCNPISGHATLYWYQQILGQGPKLLIQFQNNGVVDDSQLPKDRFSAERLKGVDSTLKIQPAKLEDSAVYLCASSYQGTSGHQETQYFGPGTRLLVL.

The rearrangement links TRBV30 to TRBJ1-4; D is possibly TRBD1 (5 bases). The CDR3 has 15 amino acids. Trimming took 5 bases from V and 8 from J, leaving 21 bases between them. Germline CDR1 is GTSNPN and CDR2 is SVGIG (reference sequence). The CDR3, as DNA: TGTGCCTGGGGTTACACCGGGACCCTCGCGGAAAAACTGTTTTTT. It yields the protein CAWGYTGTLAEKLFF.

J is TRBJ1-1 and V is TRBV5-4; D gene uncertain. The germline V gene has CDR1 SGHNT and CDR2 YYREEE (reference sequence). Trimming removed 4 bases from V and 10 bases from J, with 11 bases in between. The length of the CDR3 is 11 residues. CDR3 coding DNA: TGTGCCAGCAGCCCCGGGGTGGGAGCTTTCTTT. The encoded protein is CASSPGVGAFF. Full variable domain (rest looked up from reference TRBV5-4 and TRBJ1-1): ETGVTQSPTHLIKTRGQQVTLRCSSQSGHNTVSWYQQALGQGPQFIFQYYREEENGRGNFPPRFSGLQFPNYSSELNVNALELDDSALYLCASSPGVGAFFGQGTRLTVV.

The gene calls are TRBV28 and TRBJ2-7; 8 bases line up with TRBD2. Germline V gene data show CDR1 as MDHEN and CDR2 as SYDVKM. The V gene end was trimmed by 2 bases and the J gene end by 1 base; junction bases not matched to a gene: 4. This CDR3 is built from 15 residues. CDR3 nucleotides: TGTGCCAGCAGTTTAATCCTAGCGGGTTCCTACGAGCAGTACTTC. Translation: CASSLILAGSYEQYF.

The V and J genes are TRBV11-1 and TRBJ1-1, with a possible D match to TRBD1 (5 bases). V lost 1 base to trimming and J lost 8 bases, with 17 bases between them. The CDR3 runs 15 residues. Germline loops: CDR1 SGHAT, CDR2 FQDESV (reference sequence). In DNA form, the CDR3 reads TGTGCCAGCAGCTTAGGTCGGGGGTTCGGCGGGGAAGCTTTCTTT. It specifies CASSLGRGFGGEAFF.

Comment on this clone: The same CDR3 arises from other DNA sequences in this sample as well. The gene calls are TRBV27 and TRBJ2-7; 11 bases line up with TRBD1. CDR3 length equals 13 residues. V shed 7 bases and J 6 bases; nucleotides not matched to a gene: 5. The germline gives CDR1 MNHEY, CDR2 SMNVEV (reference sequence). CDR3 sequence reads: CASTPGTGGEQYF. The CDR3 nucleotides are TGTGCCAGCACGCCCGGGACAGGGGGCGAGCAGTACTTC.

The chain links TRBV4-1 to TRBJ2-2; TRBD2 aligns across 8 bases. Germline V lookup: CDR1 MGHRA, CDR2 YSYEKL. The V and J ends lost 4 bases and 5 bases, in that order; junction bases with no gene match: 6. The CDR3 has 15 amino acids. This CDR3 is CASSPSAGGTGELFF. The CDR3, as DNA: TGCGCCAGCAGCCCCTCTGCGGGAGGAACCGGGGAGCTGTTTTTT.

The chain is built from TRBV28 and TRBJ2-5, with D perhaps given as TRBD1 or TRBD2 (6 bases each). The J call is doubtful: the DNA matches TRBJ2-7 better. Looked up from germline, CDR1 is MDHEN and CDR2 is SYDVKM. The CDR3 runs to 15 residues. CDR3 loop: CATVSGATFSYEQYF. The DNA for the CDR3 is TGTGCCACCGTCTCGGGGGCCACGTTCTCCTACGAGCAGTACTTC.

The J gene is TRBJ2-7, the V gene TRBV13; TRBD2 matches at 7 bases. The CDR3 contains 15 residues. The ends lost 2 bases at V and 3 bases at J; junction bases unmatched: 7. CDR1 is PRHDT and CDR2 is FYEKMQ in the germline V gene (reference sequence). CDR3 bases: TGTGCCAGCAGCTTACAGCCGGGAGGTGTCTACGAGCAGTACTTC. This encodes CASSLQPGGVYEQYF.

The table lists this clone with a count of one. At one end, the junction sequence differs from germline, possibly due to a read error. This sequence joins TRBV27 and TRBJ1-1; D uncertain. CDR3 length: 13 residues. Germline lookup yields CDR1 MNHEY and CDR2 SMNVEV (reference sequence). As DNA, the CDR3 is TGTGCCAGCAGTATATCTCCTAACACTGAAGCTTTCTTT. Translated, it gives CASSISPNTEAFF.

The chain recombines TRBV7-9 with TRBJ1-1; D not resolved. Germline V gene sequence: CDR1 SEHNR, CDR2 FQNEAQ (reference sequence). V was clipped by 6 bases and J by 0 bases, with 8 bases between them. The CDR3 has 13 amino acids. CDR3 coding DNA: TGTGCCAGCAGTGGGGAAATGAACACTGAAGCTTTCTTT. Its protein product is CASSGEMNTEAFF.

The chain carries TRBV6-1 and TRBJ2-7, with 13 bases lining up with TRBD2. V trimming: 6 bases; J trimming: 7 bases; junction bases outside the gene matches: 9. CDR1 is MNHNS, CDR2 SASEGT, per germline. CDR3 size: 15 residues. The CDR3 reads CASSAGLAGVWEQYF. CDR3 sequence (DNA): TGTGCCAGCAGCGCTGGACTAGCGGGAGTCTGGGAGCAGTACTTC.

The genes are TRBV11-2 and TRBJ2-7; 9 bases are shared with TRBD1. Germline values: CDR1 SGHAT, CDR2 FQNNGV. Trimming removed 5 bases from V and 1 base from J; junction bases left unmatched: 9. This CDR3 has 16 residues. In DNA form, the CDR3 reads TGTGCCAGCAGCCCCGGGAGAGGACAGGGGTCCTACGAGCAGTACTTC. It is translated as CASSPGRGQGSYEQYF.

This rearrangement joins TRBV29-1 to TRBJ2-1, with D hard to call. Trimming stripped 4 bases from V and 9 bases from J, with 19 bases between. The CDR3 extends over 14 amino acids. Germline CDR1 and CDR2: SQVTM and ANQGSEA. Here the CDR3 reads CSVASVNPKGEQFF. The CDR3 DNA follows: TGCAGCGTTGCCTCCGTTAACCCCAAGGGTGAGCAGTTCTTC.

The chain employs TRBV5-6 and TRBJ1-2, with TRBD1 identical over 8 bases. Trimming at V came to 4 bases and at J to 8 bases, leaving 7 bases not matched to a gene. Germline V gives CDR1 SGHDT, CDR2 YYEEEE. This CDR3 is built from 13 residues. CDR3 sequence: CASSMTGEVGYTF. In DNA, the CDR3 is TGTGCCAGCAGCATGACAGGGGAGGTCGGCTACACCTTC.

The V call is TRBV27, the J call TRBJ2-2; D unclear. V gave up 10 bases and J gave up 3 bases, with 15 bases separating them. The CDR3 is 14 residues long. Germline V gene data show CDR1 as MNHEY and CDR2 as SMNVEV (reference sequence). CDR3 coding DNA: TGTGCCACCGCGTATTACTGGCACACCGGGGAGCTGTTTTTT. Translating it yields CATAYYWHTGELFF.

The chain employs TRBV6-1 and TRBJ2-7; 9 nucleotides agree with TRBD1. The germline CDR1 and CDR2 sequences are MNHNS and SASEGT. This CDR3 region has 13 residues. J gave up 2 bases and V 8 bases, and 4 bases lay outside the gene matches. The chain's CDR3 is CASGDRVAYEQYF. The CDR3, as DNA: TGTGCCAGCGGGGACAGGGTAGCCTACGAGCAGTACTTC.

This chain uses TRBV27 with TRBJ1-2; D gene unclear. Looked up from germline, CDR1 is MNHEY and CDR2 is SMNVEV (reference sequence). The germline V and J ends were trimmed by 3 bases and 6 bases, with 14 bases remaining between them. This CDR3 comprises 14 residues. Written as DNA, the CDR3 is TGTGCCAGCAGTTTGTCGGGTAGTGTGAATGGCTACACCTTC. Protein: CASSLSGSVNGYTF.

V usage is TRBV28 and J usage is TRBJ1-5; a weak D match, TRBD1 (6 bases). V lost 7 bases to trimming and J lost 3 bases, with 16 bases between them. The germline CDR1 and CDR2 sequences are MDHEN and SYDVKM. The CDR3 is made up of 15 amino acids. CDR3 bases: TGTGCCAGCACCCTGGGGGGGGGCGCCAATCAGCCCCAGCATTTT. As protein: CASTLGGGANQPQHF.

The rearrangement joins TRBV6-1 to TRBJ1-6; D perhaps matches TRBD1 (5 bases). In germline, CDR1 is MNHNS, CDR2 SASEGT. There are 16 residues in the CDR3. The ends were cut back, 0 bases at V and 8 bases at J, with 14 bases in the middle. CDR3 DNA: TGTGCCAGCAGTGAAGCGCTCAGGGTGGGGGATTCACCCCTCCACTTT. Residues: CASSEALRVGDSPLHF.

The CDR3 nucleotides are TGTGCCAGCAGGCTAGCGGGTGACTTTGGGGACAATGAGCAGTTCTTC. Amino acid sequence: CASRLAGDFGDNEQFF. The chain recombines TRBV13 with TRBJ2-1; 8 bases line up with TRBD2. The CDR3 has 16 residues. With 6 bases clipped from V and 5 bases from J, the junction kept 12 bases outside the gene matches. The germline V gene encodes CDR1 PRHDT and CDR2 FYEKMQ (reference sequence). The complete variable domain, with remaining parts taken from reference TRBV13 and TRBJ2-1, reads AAGVIQSPRHLIKEKRETATLKCYPIPRHDTVYWYQQGPGQDPQFLISFYEKMQSDKGSIPDRFSAQQFSDYHSELNMSSLELGDSALYFCASRLAGDFGDNEQFFGPGTRLTVL.

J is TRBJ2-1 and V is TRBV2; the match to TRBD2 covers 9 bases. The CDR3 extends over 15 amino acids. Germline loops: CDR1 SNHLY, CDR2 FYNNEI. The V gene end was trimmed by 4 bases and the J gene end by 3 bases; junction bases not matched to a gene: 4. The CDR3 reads CASSGASGNYNEQFF. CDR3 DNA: TGTGCCAGCAGTGGTGCTAGCGGGAACTACAATGAGCAGTTCTTC. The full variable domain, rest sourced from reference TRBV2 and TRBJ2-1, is EPEVTQTPSHQVTQMGQEVILRCVPISNHLYFYWYRQILGQKVEFLVSFYNNEISEKSEIFDDQFSVERPDGSNFTLKIRSTKLEDSAMYFCASSGASGNYNEQFFGPGTRLTVL.

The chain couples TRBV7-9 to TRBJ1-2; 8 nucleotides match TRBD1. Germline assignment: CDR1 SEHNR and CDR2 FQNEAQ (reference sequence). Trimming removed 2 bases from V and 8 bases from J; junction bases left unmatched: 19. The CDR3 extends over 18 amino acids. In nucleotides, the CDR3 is TGTGCCAGCAGCTTACCGGACAGGGTAATAGGGCCCACTCAGGGCTACACCTTC. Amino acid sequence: CASSLPDRVIGPTQGYTF.

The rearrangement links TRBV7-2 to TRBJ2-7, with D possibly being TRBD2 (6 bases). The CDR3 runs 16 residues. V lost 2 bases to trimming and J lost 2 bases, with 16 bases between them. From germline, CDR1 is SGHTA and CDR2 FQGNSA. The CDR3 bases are TGTGCCAGCAGCTTATCGCGGGAAAGTCCCCCCTACGAGCAGTACTTC. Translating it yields CASSLSRESPPYEQYF.